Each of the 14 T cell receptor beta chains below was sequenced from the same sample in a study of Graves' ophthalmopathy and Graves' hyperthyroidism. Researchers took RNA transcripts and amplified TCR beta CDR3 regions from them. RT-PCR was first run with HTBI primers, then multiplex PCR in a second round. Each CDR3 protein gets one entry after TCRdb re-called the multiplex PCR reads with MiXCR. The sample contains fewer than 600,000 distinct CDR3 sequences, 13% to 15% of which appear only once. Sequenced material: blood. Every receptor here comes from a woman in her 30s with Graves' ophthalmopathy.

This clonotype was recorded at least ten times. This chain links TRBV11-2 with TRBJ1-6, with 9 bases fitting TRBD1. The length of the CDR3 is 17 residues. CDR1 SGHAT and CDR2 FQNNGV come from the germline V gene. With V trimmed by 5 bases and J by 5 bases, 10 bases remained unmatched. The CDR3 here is CASSILGTGFNNSPLHF. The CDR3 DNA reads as TGTGCCAGCAGCATACTGGGGACAGGGTTCAATAATTCACCCCTCCACTTT.

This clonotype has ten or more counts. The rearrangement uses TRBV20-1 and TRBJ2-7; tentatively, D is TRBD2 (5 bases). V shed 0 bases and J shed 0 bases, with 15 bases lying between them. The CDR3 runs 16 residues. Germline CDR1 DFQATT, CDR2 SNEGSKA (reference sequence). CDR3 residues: CSARDSGGYYSYEQYF. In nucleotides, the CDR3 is TGCAGTGCTAGAGATTCGGGCGGGTATTACTCCTACGAGCAGTACTTC.

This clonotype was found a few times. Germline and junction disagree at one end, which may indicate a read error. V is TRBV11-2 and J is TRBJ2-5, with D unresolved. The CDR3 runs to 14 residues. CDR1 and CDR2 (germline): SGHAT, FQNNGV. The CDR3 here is CASSLEPPQQTQYF. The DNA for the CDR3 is TGTGCCAGCAGCTTAGAACCCCCCCAACAGACCCAGTACTTC.

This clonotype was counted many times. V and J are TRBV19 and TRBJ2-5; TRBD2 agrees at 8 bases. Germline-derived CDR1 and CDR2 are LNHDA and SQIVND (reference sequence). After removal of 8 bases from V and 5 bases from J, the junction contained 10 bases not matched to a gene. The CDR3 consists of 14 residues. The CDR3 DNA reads TGTGCCAGTGGGGAACGCGGGAGGTTTGAGACCCAGTACTTC. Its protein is CASGERGRFETQYF.

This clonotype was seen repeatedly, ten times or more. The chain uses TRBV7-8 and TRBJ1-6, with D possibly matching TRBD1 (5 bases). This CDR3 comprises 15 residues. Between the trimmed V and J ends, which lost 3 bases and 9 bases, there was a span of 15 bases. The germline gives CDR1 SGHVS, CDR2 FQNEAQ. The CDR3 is CASSFSGQKGSPLHF. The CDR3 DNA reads TGTGCCAGCAGCTTCTCGGGGCAAAAGGGTTCACCCCTCCACTTT.

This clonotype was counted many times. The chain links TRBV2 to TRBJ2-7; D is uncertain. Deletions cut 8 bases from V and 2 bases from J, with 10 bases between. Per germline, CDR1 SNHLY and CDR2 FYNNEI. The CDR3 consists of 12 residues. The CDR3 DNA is TGTGCCAGCGAAGACGGTACCTACGAGCAGTACTTC. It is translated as CASEDGTYEQYF.

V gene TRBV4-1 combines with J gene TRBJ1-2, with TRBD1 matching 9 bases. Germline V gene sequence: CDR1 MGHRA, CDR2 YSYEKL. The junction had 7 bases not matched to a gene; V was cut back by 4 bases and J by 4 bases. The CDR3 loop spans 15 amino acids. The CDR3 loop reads CASSPQPGQGYGYTF. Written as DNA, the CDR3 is TGCGCCAGCAGCCCTCAACCGGGACAGGGCTATGGCTACACCTTC.

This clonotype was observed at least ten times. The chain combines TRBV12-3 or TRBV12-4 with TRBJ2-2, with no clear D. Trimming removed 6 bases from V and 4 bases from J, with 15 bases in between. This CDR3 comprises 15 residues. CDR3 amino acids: CASRKTLGSTGELFF. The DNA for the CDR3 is TGTGCCAGCAGAAAAACCCTGGGGTCCACCGGGGAGCTGTTTTTT.

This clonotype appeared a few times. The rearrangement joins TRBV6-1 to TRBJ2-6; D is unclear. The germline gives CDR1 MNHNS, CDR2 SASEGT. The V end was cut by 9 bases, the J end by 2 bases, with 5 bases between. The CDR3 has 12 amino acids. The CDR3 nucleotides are TGTGCCAGGACGACTGGGGCCAACGTCCTGACTTTC. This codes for CARTTGANVLTF.

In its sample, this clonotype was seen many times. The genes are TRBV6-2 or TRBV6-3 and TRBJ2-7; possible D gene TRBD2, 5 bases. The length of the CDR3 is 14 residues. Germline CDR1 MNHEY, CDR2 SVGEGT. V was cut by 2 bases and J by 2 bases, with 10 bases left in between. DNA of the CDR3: TGTGCCAGCAGTTACGGTGACTACACCTACGAGCAGTACTTC. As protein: CASSYGDYTYEQYF.

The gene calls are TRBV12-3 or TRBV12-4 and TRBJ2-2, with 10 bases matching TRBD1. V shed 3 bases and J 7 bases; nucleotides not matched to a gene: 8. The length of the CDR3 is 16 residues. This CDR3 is CASSFRDRGYIGELFF. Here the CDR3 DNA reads TGTGCCAGCAGTTTCCGGGACAGGGGTTACATCGGGGAGCTGTTTTTT.

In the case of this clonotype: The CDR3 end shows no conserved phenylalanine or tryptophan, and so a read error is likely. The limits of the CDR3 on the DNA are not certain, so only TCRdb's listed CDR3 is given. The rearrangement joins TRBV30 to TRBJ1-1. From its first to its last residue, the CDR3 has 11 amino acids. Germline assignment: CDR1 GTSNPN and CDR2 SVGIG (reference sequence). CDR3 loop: CAWSLNTEACL.

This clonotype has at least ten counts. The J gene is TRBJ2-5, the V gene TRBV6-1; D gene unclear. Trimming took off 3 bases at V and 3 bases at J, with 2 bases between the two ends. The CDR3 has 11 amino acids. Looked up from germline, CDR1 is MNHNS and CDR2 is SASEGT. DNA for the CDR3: TGTGCCAGCAGTGACGAAGAGACCCAGTACTTC. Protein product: CASSDEETQYF.

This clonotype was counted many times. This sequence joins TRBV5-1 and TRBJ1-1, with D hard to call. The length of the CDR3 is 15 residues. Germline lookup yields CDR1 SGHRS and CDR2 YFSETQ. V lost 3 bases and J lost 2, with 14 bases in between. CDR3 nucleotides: TGCGCCAGCAGCTCCACGGTGATCGGAAACACTGAAGCTTTCTTT. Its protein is CASSSTVIGNTEAFF.